This T cell receptor beta chain was retrieved from a study of regulatory T cells in long-lasting Graves disease. With iRepertoire HTBI primers and Arm-PCR of CDR3 regions, TCR beta libraries were built. TCRdb reprocessed the multiplex PCR reads via MiXCR and lists one record per CDR3 protein. The table lists a few hundred thousand distinct CDR3 sequences, less than 30% of them singletons. Trimming took off 5 bases at V and 9 bases at J, with 12 bases between the two ends. CDR1 is SGHRS, CDR2 YFSETQ, per germline. CDR3 size: 12 residues. Of note for this clonotype: Its antigen is as yet unknown.

The time point is: persistent/refractory GD, antithyroid drugs over 5 years with positive TRAb. The TCR library was made from RNA that had been extracted from PBMCs in TRIzol. Study observations and caveats: Persistent disease showed a preference for TRBV28, TRBJ1-2 and TRBJ2-5. It was peripheral blood alone, not thyroid tissue, that was studied.

The TCR was taken from a woman in her 40s with Graves disease. This sequence joins TRBV5-1 and TRBJ2-1; D may be TRBD1 (6 bases). This specimen consisted of peripheral blood mononuclear cells (PBMCs), obtained when the disease was refractory, from a patient treated with antithyroid drugs. The CDR3 loop is CASRQGSGEQFF. The CDR3 DNA sequence: TGCGCCAGCAGACAGGGCAGTGGTGAGCAGTTCTTC.